This is a list of T cell receptor beta chains from one sample in a study of blood T cell repertoires in COVID-19. The method was immunoSEQ multiplex PCR; TCRdb's version includes in-frame clones alone and lacks a portion of them. This table holds roughly 150,000 clones, about 86% found once. The sequencing sample was made of peripheral blood. These receptor sequences come from a woman aged 70 to 79 who had recovered from COVID-19. The CDR3 runs from the conserved cysteine through the conserved F or W. The order of the fields is CDR3 protein, J gene, V gene.

CDR3: CASSYGTGGDEQFF
J: TRBJ2-1
V: TRBV6-5

CDR3: CASSYLGLAGYNEQFF
J: TRBJ2-1
V: TRBV6-2/TRBV6-3

CDR3: CASSSPWSGGAHEQYF
J: TRBJ2-7
V: TRBV7-9

CDR3: CASSRQTGSRPDTQYF
J: TRBJ2-3
V: TRBV25-1

CDR3: CASSRQRLAGGETQYF
J: TRBJ2-5
V: TRBV7-7

CDR3: CASSLFGGGYEQYF
J: TRBJ2-7
V: TRBV28

CDR3: CASRGQTNQPQHF
J: TRBJ1-5
V: TRBV2

CDR3: CASSTLVRLTADEQFF
J: TRBJ2-1
V: TRBV7-9

CDR3: CASTSKKALSATQYF
J: TRBJ2-3
V: TRBV11-2

CDR3: CASSLASPGMNTEAFF
J: TRBJ1-1
V: TRBV7-8

CDR3: CASSLGGRNYGYTF
J: TRBJ1-2
V: TRBV27

CDR3: CASSDGGSQPQHF
J: TRBJ1-5
V: TRBV2

CDR3: CASSSRRGTASTDTQYF
J: TRBJ2-3
V: TRBV5-1

CDR3: CASDRVNTEAFF
J: TRBJ1-1
V: TRBV28

CDR3: CASSISSAGNTIYF
J: TRBJ1-3
V: TRBV19

CDR3: CATGASGSTDEQFF
J: TRBJ2-1
V: TRBV10-3

CDR3: CASSHRGGRLGNEQFF
J: TRBJ2-1
V: TRBV3-1/TRBV3-2

CDR3: CATSDGGTMTQHF
J: TRBJ1-5
V: TRBV24-1

CDR3: CASSGQLSYEQYF
J: TRBJ2-7
V: TRBV6-5

CDR3: CASSLGHLRETQYF
J: TRBJ2-5
V: TRBV13

CDR3: CAWSTRTGSSYNSPLHF
J: TRBJ1-6
V: TRBV30

CDR3: CASSQDPGYNSPLHF
J: TRBJ1-6
V: TRBV14

CDR3: CASSPGLADSYEQYF
J: TRBJ2-7
V: TRBV9

CDR3: CASSHEGHTEAFF
J: TRBJ1-1
V: TRBV14

CDR3: CASSIRGGASGQATYEQYF
J: TRBJ2-7
V: TRBV7-2

CDR3: CASSWAEGYQETQYF
J: TRBJ2-5
V: TRBV7-2

CDR3: CSVAARTAQETQYF
J: TRBJ2-5
V: TRBV29-1

CDR3: CASSHSDRGPGEKLFF
J: TRBJ1-4
V: TRBV3-1/TRBV3-2

CDR3: CASTRDSHEQYF
J: TRBJ2-7
V: TRBV2

CDR3: CATSRGLAADTQYF
J: TRBJ2-3
V: TRBV10-3

CDR3: CASSPDRGGNQPQHF
J: TRBJ1-5
V: TRBV2

CDR3: CASSPGQGAEAFF
J: TRBJ1-1
V: TRBV12-3/TRBV12-4

CDR3: CASSPTGRGSYEQYF
J: TRBJ2-7
V: TRBV19

CDR3: CASSLGGQGAPRSYEQYF
J: TRBJ2-7
V: TRBV5-1

CDR3: CASSRSLTYEQYF
J: TRBJ2-7
V: TRBV27

CDR3: CASIRGGAYGYTF
J: TRBJ1-2
V: TRBV6-5

CDR3: CAISESAGSGNQPQHF
J: TRBJ1-5
V: TRBV10-3

CDR3: CASSYLSSPLAQYF
J: TRBJ2-3
V: TRBV6-5